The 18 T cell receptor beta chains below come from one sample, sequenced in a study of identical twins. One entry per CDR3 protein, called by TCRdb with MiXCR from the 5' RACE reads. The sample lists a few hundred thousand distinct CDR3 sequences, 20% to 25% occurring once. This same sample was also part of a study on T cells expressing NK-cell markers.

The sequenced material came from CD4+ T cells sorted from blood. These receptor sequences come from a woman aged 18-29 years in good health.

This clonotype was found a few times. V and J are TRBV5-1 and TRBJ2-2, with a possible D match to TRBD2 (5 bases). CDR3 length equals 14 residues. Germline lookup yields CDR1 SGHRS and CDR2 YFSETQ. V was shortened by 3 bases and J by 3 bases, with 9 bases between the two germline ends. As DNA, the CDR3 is TGCGCCAGCAGCTGGGAGAGAGACACCGGGGAGCTGTTTTTT. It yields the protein CASSWERDTGELFF.

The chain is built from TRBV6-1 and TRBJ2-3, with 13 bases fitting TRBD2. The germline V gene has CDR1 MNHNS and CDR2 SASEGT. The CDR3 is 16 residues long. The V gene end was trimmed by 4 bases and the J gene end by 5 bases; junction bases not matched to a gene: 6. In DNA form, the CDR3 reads TGTGCCAGCAGTGGCCGGACTAGCGGGAGAAGAGATACGCAGTATTTT. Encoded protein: CASSGRTSGRRDTQYF.

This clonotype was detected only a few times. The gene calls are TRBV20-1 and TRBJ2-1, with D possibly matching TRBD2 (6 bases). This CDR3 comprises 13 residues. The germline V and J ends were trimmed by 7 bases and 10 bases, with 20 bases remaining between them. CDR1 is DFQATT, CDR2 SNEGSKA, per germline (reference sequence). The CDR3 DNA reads TGCAGTGTCCGCTCTAGCGTGCGAGGAGAGCAGTTCTTC. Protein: CSVRSSVRGEQFF.

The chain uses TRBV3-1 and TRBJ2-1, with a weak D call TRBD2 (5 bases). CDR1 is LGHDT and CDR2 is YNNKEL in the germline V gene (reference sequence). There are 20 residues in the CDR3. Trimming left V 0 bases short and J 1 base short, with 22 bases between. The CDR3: CASSQDRGSMRVASYNEQFF. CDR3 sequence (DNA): TGTGCCAGCAGCCAAGATCGAGGGTCCATGAGGGTAGCGTCCTACAATGAGCAGTTCTTC.

The CDR3 DNA reads as TGCGCCAGCAGCTTGTCTCCGACTAGCGGGGGTTCAGCAGATACGCAGTATTTT. This translates into CASSLSPTSGGSADTQYF. The chain links TRBV5-1 to TRBJ2-3; TRBD2 aligns across 12 bases. V lost 1 base, J lost 4 bases, and 10 bases stayed unmatched. The CDR3 is made up of 18 amino acids. Looked up from germline, CDR1 is SGHRS and CDR2 is YFSETQ.

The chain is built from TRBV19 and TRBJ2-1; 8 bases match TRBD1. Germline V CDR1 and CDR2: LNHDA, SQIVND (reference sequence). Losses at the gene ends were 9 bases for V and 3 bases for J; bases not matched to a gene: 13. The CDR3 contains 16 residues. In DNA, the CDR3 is TGTGCCAGCCGAGGTTCGGAACAGGGGGACTACAATGAGCAGTTCTTC. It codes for CASRGSEQGDYNEQFF. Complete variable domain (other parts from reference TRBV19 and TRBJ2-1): DGGITQSPKYLFRKEGQNVTLSCEQNLNHDAMYWYRQDPGQGLRLIYYSQIVNDFQKGDIAEGYSVSREKKESFPLTVTSAQKNPTAFYLCASRGSEQGDYNEQFFGPGTRLTVL.

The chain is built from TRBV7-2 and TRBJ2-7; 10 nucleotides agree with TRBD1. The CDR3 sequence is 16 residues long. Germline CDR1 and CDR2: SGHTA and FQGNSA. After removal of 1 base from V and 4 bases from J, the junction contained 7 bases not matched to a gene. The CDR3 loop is CASSLVGGTGAYEQYF. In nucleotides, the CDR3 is TGTGCCAGCAGCTTAGTTGGCGGGACAGGGGCGTACGAGCAGTACTTC.

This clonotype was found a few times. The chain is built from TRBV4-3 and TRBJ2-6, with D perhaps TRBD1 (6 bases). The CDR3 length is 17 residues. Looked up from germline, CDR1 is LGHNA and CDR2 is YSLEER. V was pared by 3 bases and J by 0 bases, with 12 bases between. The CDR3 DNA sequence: TGCGCCAGCAGCCAGCCGGGACACAGCTCTGGGGCCAACGTCCTGACTTTC. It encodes CASSQPGHSSGANVLTF.

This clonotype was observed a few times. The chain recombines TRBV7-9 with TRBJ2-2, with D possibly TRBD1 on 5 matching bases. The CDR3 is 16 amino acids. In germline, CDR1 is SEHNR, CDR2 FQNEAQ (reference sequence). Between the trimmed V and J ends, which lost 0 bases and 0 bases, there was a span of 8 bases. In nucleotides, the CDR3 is TGTGCCAGCAGCTTAGCTTGGACACCGAACACCGGGGAGCTGTTTTTT. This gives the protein CASSLAWTPNTGELFF.

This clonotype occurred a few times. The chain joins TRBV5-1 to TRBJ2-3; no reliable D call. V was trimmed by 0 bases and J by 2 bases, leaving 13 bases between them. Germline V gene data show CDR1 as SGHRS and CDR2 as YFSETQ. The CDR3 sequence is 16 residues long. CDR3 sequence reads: CASSLERLRVTDTQYF. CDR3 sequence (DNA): TGCGCCAGCAGCTTGGAGCGTCTCCGGGTCACAGATACGCAGTATTTT.

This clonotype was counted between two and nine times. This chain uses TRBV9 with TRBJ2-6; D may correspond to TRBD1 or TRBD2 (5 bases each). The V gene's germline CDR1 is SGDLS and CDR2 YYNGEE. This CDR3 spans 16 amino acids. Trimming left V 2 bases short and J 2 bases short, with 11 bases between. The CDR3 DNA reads TGTGCCAGCAGCGTTGCCTTGGGGGCTGGGGCCAACGTCCTGACTTTC. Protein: CASSVALGAGANVLTF.

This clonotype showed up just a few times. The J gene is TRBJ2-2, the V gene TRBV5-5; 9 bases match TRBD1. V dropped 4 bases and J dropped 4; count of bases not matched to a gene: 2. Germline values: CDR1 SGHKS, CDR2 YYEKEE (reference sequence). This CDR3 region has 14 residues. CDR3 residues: CASSIQGATGELFF. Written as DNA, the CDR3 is TGTGCCAGCAGCATACAGGGGGCCACCGGGGAGCTGTTTTTT. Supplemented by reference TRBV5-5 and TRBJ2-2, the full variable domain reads DAGVTQSPTHLIKTRGQQVTLRCSPISGHKSVSWYQQVLGQGPQFIFQYYEKEERGRGNFPDRFSARQFPNYSSELNVNALLLGDSALYLCASSIQGATGELFFGEGSRLTVL.

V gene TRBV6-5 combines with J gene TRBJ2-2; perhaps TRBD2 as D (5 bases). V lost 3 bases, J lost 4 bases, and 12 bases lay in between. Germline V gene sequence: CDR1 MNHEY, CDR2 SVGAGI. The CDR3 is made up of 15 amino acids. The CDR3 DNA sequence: TGTGCCAGCAGTTATTGGGGTCGGGGCACCGGGGAGCTGTTTTTT. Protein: CASSYWGRGTGELFF.

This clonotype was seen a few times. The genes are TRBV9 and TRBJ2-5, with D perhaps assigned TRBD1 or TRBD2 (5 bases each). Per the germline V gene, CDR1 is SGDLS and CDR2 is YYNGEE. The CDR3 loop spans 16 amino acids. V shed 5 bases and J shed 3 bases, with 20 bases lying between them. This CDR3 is CASSRGWGRGEETQYF. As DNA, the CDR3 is TGTGCCAGCAGTAGAGGGTGGGGACGAGGAGAAGAGACCCAGTACTTC.

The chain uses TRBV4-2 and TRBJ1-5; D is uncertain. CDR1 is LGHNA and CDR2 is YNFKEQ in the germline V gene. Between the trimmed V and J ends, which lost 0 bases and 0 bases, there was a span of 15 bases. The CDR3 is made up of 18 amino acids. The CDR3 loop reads CASSQDIWGPYSNQPQHF. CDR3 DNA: TGTGCCAGCAGCCAAGATATTTGGGGTCCGTATAGCAATCAGCCCCAGCATTTT.

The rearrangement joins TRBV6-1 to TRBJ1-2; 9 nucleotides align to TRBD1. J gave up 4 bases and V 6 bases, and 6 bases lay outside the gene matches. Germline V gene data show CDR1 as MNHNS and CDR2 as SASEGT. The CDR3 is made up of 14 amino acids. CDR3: CASRRTGERYGYTF. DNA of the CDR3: TGTGCCAGCAGGAGGACAGGGGAGCGCTATGGCTACACCTTC.

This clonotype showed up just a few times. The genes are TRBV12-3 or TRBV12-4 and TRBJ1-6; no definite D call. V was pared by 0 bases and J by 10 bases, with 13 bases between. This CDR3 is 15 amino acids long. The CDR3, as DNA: TGTGCCAGCAGTTTAGCCGGGATCCCGGAATCACCCCTCCACTTT. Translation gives CASSLAGIPESPLHF.

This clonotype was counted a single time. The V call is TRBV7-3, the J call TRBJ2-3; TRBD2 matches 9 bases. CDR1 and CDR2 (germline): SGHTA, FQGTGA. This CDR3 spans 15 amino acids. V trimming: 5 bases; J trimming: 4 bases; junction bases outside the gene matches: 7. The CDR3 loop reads CASSLAGRDADTQYF. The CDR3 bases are TGTGCCAGCAGCCTAGCGGGGCGAGATGCAGATACGCAGTATTTT.